The present T cell receptor beta chain was sequenced within a study of type 1 regulatory T cells. Study-level background: An in vitro protocol generated T-allo10, a Tr1-enriched, alloantigen-specific CD4 T cell product. Study-level results: Compared with non-Tr1 cells, Tr1 cells showed a narrower TCR repertoire.

As regards this clonotype: Its specificity is unknown.

TCRdb processed the reads anew with MiXCR; each CDR3 protein has one entry. The table records some 60,000 distinct CDR3 sequences, 60% to 65% of them present only once. Unmatched junction bases numbered 1, after V lost 4 bases and J lost 5 bases. The germline CDR1 and CDR2 sequences are DFQATT and SNEGSKA (reference sequence). The CDR3 extends over 11 amino acids. V usage is TRBV20-1 and J usage is TRBJ2-7; 8 bases match TRBD1. Sequencing used cultured non-Tr1 T cells, either the whole culture or a sorted T cell fraction (not recorded which). This TCR derives from a human donor in good health. CDR3 sequence: CSAMTGDEQYF. Written as DNA, the CDR3 is TGCAGTGCTATGACAGGGGACGAGCAGTACTTC.